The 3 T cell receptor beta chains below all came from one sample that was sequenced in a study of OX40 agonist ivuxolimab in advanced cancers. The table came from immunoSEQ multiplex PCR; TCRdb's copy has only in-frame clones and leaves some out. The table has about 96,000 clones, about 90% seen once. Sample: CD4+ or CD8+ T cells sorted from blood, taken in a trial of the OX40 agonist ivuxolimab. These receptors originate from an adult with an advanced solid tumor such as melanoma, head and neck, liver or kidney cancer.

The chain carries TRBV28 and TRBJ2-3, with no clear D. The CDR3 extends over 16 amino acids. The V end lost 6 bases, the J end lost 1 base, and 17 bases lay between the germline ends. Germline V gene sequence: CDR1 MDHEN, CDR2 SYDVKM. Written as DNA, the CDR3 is TGTGCCAGCAGCTCACTCGACATGTTCCGCACAGATACGCAGTATTTT. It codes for CASSSLDMFRTDTQYF.

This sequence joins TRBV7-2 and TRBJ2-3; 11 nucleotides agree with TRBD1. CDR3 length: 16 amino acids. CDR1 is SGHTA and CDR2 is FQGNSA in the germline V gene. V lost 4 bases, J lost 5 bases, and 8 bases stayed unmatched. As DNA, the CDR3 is TGTGCCAGCAGCTCCTGGACAGGGGGCATAGTAGATACGCAGTATTTT. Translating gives CASSSWTGGIVDTQYF. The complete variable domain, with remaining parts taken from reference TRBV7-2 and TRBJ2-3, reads GAGVSQSPSNKVTEKGKDVELRCDPISGHTALYWYRQSLGQGLEFLIYFQGNSAPDKSGLPSDRFSAERTGGSVSTLTIQRTQQEDSAVYLCASSSWTGGIVDTQYFGPGTRLTVL.

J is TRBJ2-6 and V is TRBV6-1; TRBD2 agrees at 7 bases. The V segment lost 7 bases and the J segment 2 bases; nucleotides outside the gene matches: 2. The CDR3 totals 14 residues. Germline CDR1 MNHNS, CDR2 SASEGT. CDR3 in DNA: TGTGCCAGCAATCGGGGGGCTGGGGCCAACGTCCTGACTTTC. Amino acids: CASNRGAGANVLTF.